This T cell receptor beta chain stems from a study of cytomegalovirus exposure and HLA in healthy donors. Study-wide findings and caveats: The study listed some 160 cytomegalovirus-associated TCR beta chains. In the roughly 130 validation repertoires, a later analysis found that first-cohort TCR clusters tended to co-occur.

The donors were members of the validation cohort, which comprised more than 90 subjects and was separate from the first cohort of some 680 subjects. Sequencing used immunoSEQ multiplex PCR; TCRdb keeps in-frame clones, though not all of them. The sample includes 89,000 or so clones, around 93% of them seen just once. This CDR3 is built from 16 residues. V lost 0 bases to trimming and J lost 0 bases, with 9 bases between them. In germline, CDR1 is PRHDT, CDR2 FYEKMQ (reference sequence). As to this clone: Its specificity is not known.

V and J are TRBV13 and TRBJ1-3; D not resolved. The sequenced sample consisted of PBMCs. This clonotype was obtained from a woman aged 25 to 39 in good health and CMV-seropositive. The CDR3: CASSLGEQSSGNTIYF. CDR3 bases: TGTGCCAGCAGCTTAGGTGAACAGAGCTCTGGAAACACCATATATTTT.